Listed below are T cell receptor beta chains from one sample, sequenced in a study of CD4 and CD8 cells across lung adenocarcinoma regions. TCRdb analysed the PCR reads with MiXCR anew, one entry per CDR3 protein. The sample lists tens of thousands of distinct CDR3 sequences; approximately 51% were seen once. Sequencing used CD8+ T cells from the center of a lung tumor. Source of these receptors: a male donor with lung adenocarcinoma. The CD4 and CD8 labels of this study may be unreliable. Each CDR3 is given with its conserved first and last residue. The D gene is left open where the match is weak. For some rows the clone size is stated as once, few or many, or as a class when expanded; others skip it.

TRBD2,.,TRBV6-5,TRBJ2-3,TGTGCCAGCAGTTACTCGATGTCTACGGGAGGGCCAAGCACAGATACGCAGTATTTT,CASSYSMSTGGPSTDTQYF
TRBD1,once,TRBV6-1,TRBJ2-3,TGTGCCAGCAGCGGACGGCCTGTTGGGACAGATGCGCAGTATTTT,CASSGRPVGTDAQYF
TRBD2,.,TRBV6-1,TRBJ2-7,TGTGCCAGCAGCGGGACTAGGAGGTACGAGCAGTACTTC,CASSGTRRYEQYF
.,.,TRBV27,TRBJ1-5,TGTGCCAGCAGTCCGGTGGACCCACAGGGCAATCAGCCCCAGCATTTT,CASSPVDPQGNQPQHF
.,.,TRBV11-2,TRBJ1-5,TGTGCCAGCAGCCATGAGGGCAATCAGCCCCAGCATTTT,CASSHEGNQPQHF
.,.,TRBV6-1,TRBJ2-3,TGTGCCAGGAGTGTACGGGGTCAGGGAAGAGATACGCAGTATTTC,CARSVRGQGRDTQYF
.,many,TRBV6-1,TRBJ1-6,TGTGCCAGCGAAGGGGGGGGGCCTTCACCCCTCCACTTT,CASEGGGPSPLHF
.,many,TRBV7-3,TRBJ2-1,TGTGCCAGCAGCTTCCGCGGAGCCAATGAGCAGTTCTTC,CASSFRGANEQFF
.,.,TRBV12-3/TRBV12-4,TRBJ2-5,TGTGCCAGCGCGGGGACTGGCGGCCGTGACAAAGACACCCAGTACTTC,CASAGTGGRDKDTQYF
.,few,TRBV27,TRBJ1-4,TGTGCCAGCAGTCCCCTTGGGGAGGGCGAAAAACTGTTTTTT,CASSPLGEGEKLFF
.,few,TRBV6-1,TRBJ2-3,TGTGCCAGCAGGACTAGTGGCTACAATGAGCAGTATTTT,CASRTSGYNEQYF
.,few,TRBV6-4,TRBJ2-3,TGTGCCAGCAGTGCGGGGGAGGCCACAGATACGCAGTATTTT,CASSAGEATDTQYF
.,.,TRBV6-1,TRBJ2-7,TGTGCCAGCGGGGGGGCCGGGGGCGGGGTCCGAGATACGCAGTACTTC,CASGGAGGGVRDTQYF
.,.,TRBV6-1,TRBJ2-3,TGTGCCAGCAGTGAAGACGGAACTAGCACAGATACGCAGTATTTT,CASSEDGTSTDTQYF
.,.,TRBV6-1,TRBJ2-4,TGTGCCAGCAGTCCGGGGCTGTGGCTCAAAGATACTCAGTACTTT,CASSPGLWLKDTQYF